These 19 T cell receptor beta chains were all obtained from the same sample, sequenced in a study of T cell changes during pregnancy in multiple sclerosis. Sequencing used immunoSEQ multiplex PCR; TCRdb keeps in-frame clones, though not all of them. The profile shows around 130,000 clones, about 95% of them singletons. This sample comprised peripheral blood, obtained after pregnancy. The receptors shown here come from a female donor with multiple sclerosis, enrolled in a pregnancy study.

This chain uses TRBV7-9 with TRBJ2-3; 8 nucleotides align to TRBD1. The V gene end was trimmed by 5 bases and the J gene end by 2 bases; junction bases not matched to a gene: 12. Germline CDR1 SEHNR, CDR2 FQNEAQ (reference sequence). The CDR3 is 17 residues long. CDR3 in DNA: TGTGCCAGCAGCCCGGACAGGGACGAAGGACACACAGATACGCAGTATTTT. Protein product: CASSPDRDEGHTDTQYF.

The rearrangement joins TRBV28 to TRBJ1-4; 9 bases map to TRBD1. Germline V gene sequence: CDR1 MDHEN, CDR2 SYDVKM. The CDR3 consists of 14 residues. Trimming took 8 bases from V and 7 from J; bases not matched to a gene: 8. The CDR3 region has the DNA TGTGCCAGCGTCCGGGACAGGGTCGCTGAAAAACTGTTTTTT. Its protein product is CASVRDRVAEKLFF.

The chain couples TRBV7-2 to TRBJ2-3, with a tentative D call TRBD2 (6 bases). Looked up from germline, CDR1 is SGHTA and CDR2 is FQGNSA. This CDR3 comprises 18 residues. The V gene lost 4 bases and the J gene lost 2 bases, with 22 bases spanning the gap. The DNA of the CDR3 is TGTGCCAGCAGCTCAACCCTAGCAGCGGGTCAATCCACAGATACGCAGTATTTT. Protein product: CASSSTLAAGQSTDTQYF. Together with reference TRBV7-2 and TRBJ2-3, the CDR3 gives the full variable domain: GAGVSQSPSNKVTEKGKDVELRCDPISGHTALYWYRQSLGQGLEFLIYFQGNSAPDKSGLPSDRFSAERTGGSVSTLTIQRTQQEDSAVYLCASSSTLAAGQSTDTQYFGPGTRLTVL.

V gene TRBV10-3 combines with J gene TRBJ2-7; no reliable D call. The V end was cut by 10 bases, the J end by 2 bases, with 12 bases between. Germline assignment: CDR1 ENHRY and CDR2 SYGVKD. This CDR3 contains 12 residues. CDR3 region: CATEGGTYEQYF. The CDR3 nucleotides read TGTGCCACCGAAGGCGGAACCTACGAGCAGTACTTC.

This chain uses TRBV6-1 with TRBJ2-7; 7 nucleotides match TRBD1. This CDR3 comprises 14 residues. The germline V gene has CDR1 MNHNS and CDR2 SASEGT. V was clipped by 1 base and J by 2 bases; unmatched bases: 2. CDR3 DNA sequence: TGTGCCAGCAGTGAAGGACAGGGCACCTACGAGCAGTACTTC. This encodes CASSEGQGTYEQYF.

The CDR3 region is CASSRSGRKETQYF. In nucleotides, the CDR3 is TGTGCCAGCAGCCGGAGCGGGAGAAAAGAGACCCAGTACTTC. The V gene is TRBV7-2, the J gene TRBJ2-5; 8 positions match TRBD2. This CDR3 has 14 amino acids. Germline CDR1 and CDR2: SGHTA and FQGNSA. V lost 5 bases to trimming and J lost 3 bases; unmatched junction nucleotides: 5.

The chain links TRBV19 to TRBJ2-1; D might be TRBD2 (6 bases). Trimming took off 5 bases at V and 7 bases at J, with 15 bases between the two ends. Germline V gene data show CDR1 as LNHDA and CDR2 as SQIVND (reference sequence). The CDR3 has 14 amino acids. The CDR3 region has the DNA TGTGCCAGTAGTCAGGGCAGGGCGGGGAATGAGCAGTTCTTC. As protein: CASSQGRAGNEQFF. Based on the CDR3 plus reference TRBV19 and TRBJ2-1, the full variable domain is DGGITQSPKYLFRKEGQNVTLSCEQNLNHDAMYWYRQDPGQGLRLIYYSQIVNDFQKGDIAEGYSVSREKKESFPLTVTSAQKNPTAFYLCASSQGRAGNEQFFGPGTRLTVL.

This chain uses TRBV11-2 with TRBJ2-3; 7 positions agree with TRBD1. V was clipped by 7 bases and J by 4 bases; unmatched bases: 8. The CDR3 runs to 14 residues. The V gene's germline CDR1 is SGHAT and CDR2 FQNNGV. The CDR3 spells CASTPNRGSDTQYF. The CDR3, as DNA: TGTGCCAGCACCCCTAACAGGGGCTCAGATACGCAGTATTTT.

This rearrangement joins TRBV6-6 to TRBJ2-5, with D unclear. CDR3 length: 12 amino acids. Trimming removed 5 bases at V and 1 base at J, with 5 bases between. Germline V CDR1 and CDR2: MNHNY, SVGAGI (reference sequence). In DNA form, the CDR3 reads TGTGCCAGCAGTCCCGGCCAAGAGACCCAGTACTTC. Its protein product is CASSPGQETQYF.

This chain uses TRBV5-1 with TRBJ2-2; 13 bases match TRBD2. V lost 4 bases to trimming and J lost 3 bases; unmatched junction nucleotides: 9. The germline V gene has CDR1 SGHRS and CDR2 YFSETQ. This CDR3 spans 18 amino acids. The CDR3 DNA follows: TGCGCCAGCAGCCTATGGACTAGCGGGAGAGGATACACCGGGGAGCTGTTTTTT. It codes for CASSLWTSGRGYTGELFF.

The gene calls are TRBV28 and TRBJ2-7; D uncertain. CDR3 length equals 14 residues. From germline, CDR1 is MDHEN and CDR2 SYDVKM. Trimming left V 2 bases short and J 2 bases short, with 10 bases between. This chain's CDR3 is CASSLPIPTYEQYF. CDR3 nucleotide sequence: TGTGCCAGCAGTTTACCAATCCCAACCTACGAGCAGTACTTC.

The chain is built from TRBV5-6 and TRBJ1-2; weak D call: TRBD1 (5 bases). There are 13 residues in the CDR3. Germline V gene lookup returns CDR1 SGHDT and CDR2 YYEEEE. The ends were cut back, 2 bases at V and 4 bases at J, with 9 bases in the middle. The CDR3 DNA sequence: TGTGCCAGCAGCTTTCAGGGCGGCTATGGCTACACCTTC. The encoded protein is CASSFQGGYGYTF.

The chain combines TRBV28 with TRBJ2-7, with 7 positions matching TRBD1. The germline V gene encodes CDR1 MDHEN and CDR2 SYDVKM. Trimming cost V 7 bases and J 1 base; bases outside gene matches: 10. This CDR3 is 15 amino acids long. This CDR3 is CASMGRDSYSYEQYF. The CDR3, as DNA: TGTGCCAGCATGGGACGGGACAGCTATTCCTACGAGCAGTACTTC.

The table lists this clone with a count of one. The chain carries TRBV29-1 and TRBJ2-7, with D possibly being TRBD2 (6 bases). The germline V and J ends were trimmed by 7 bases and 4 bases, with 23 bases remaining between them. CDR1 and CDR2 (germline): SQVTM, ANQGSEA. The length of the CDR3 is 15 residues. CDR3 DNA sequence: TGCAGCGCAGGAACCTTAGCGGCCCCTGGGTACGAGCAGTACTTC. Translating gives CSAGTLAAPGYEQYF.

V is TRBV7-6 and J is TRBJ2-7, with a weak D call TRBD1 (6 bases). V lost 1 base and J lost 0, with 16 bases in between. This CDR3 is 17 amino acids long. Germline CDR1 SGHVS, CDR2 FNYEAQ. CDR3 sequence: CASSLEGQGLPSYEQYF. CDR3 nucleotides: TGTGCCAGCAGCTTAGAGGGACAAGGGCTTCCCTCCTACGAGCAGTACTTC.

This clone was observed a single time. This chain links TRBV7-2 with TRBJ2-7; the D gene is possibly TRBD1 (6 bases). The germline V gene has CDR1 SGHTA and CDR2 FQGNSA. V was trimmed by 0 bases and J by 2 bases, leaving 17 bases between them. The length of the CDR3 is 17 residues. The CDR3 sequence: CASSLAITGTPAYEQYF. In DNA form, the CDR3 reads TGTGCCAGCAGCTTAGCGATTACCGGGACACCCGCCTACGAGCAGTACTTC.

V and J are TRBV7-2 and TRBJ2-3; D is ambiguous. CDR1 is SGHTA and CDR2 is FQGNSA in the germline V gene. With 5 bases removed from V and 0 bases from J, the gap between germline ends came to 3 bases. The CDR3 length is 12 residues. CDR3 DNA sequence: TGTGCCAGCAGCCCTAGCACAGATACGCAGTATTTT. The encoded protein is CASSPSTDTQYF.

The CDR3 DNA reads TGTGCCAGCAGGAGGGCAGGGGCGATAGATACGCAGTATTTT. Protein product: CASRRAGAIDTQYF. The chain carries TRBV6-1 and TRBJ2-3; a weak D match, TRBD1 (6 bases). Germline assignment: CDR1 MNHNS and CDR2 SASEGT. The CDR3 loop spans 14 amino acids. V gave up 6 bases and J gave up 5 bases, with 15 bases separating them.

The genes are TRBV6-6 and TRBJ1-1, with D tentatively TRBD1 (5 bases). Per germline, CDR1 MNHNY and CDR2 SVGAGI (reference sequence). The length of the CDR3 is 12 residues. The V end was cut by 2 bases, the J end by 7 bases, with 8 bases between. The CDR3 spells CASSYGGLEAFF. CDR3 sequence (DNA): TGTGCCAGCAGTTACGGGGGACTTGAAGCTTTCTTT.